This T cell receptor (beta chain) was captured in a study of glioma-infiltrating T cells. Study-wide findings and caveats: Only very few CDR3 sequences appeared in both tissue and blood. Tissue-blood divergence was below expectation in non-neoplastic patients, above in gliomas.

In this sample, this clonotype turned up many times. Its antigen is undetermined. Germline CDR1 reads MNHNS; CDR2 reads SASEGT. Trimming left V 5 bases short and J 4 bases short, with 17 bases between. The length of the CDR3 is 15 residues. TCR alpha and beta CDR3 regions were amplified from RNA using iRepertoire nested multiplex PCR. One-step reverse transcription and amplification started from approximately 100-400 ng of tissue mRNA or PBMC total RNA. TCRdb processed the multiplex PCR reads anew with MiXCR; each CDR3 protein has one entry. The repertoire has approximately 90,000 distinct CDR3 sequences, 23% of them found once; the top ten carry 6.7%.

The TCR was taken from a human donor with low-grade glioma or glioblastoma, undergoing nonglioma brain surgery, or in good health (not recorded which). The specimen was glioma tissue, nonneoplastic brain tissue, or PBMCs (not recorded which). The chain combines TRBV6-1 with TRBJ1-1, with D possibly matching TRBD1 (6 bases). The CDR3 region is CASSWDIGRGTEAFF. The DNA for the CDR3 is TGTGCCAGCAGTTGGGACATCGGTCGGGGCACTGAAGCTTTCTTT.